These 22 T cell receptor beta chains were all obtained from the same sample, sequenced in a study of blood T cell repertoires in COVID-19. TCRdb's copy holds only in-frame clones and misses some; the assay was immunoSEQ multiplex PCR. The sample shows about 160,000 clones, roughly 88% of them seen only once. Sequenced input: peripheral blood. All receptors come from a man between 18 and 29 years old with acute or convalescent COVID-19.

The chain is built from TRBV23-1 and TRBJ2-7, with 10 bases that match TRBD1. TRBV23-1 is flagged as an ORF with uncertain function. The CDR3 totals 14 residues. Losses at the gene ends were 7 bases for V and 4 bases for J; bases not matched to a gene: 7. In nucleotides, the CDR3 is TGCGCCAGCATCCGGGACAGGGGTAGGTACGAGCAGTACTTC. Encoded protein: CASIRDRGRYEQYF.

This clone has just a few counts. This chain connects TRBV24-1 to TRBJ2-5, with a weak D call TRBD1 (6 bases). The germline V and J ends were trimmed by 3 bases and 4 bases, with 14 bases remaining between them. The CDR3 has 15 residues. Germline CDR1 and CDR2: KGHDR and SFDVKD. CDR3 residues: CATSDRDEGGETQYF. Written as DNA, the CDR3 is TGTGCCACCAGTGATAGGGACGAAGGGGGAGAGACCCAGTACTTC.

The rearrangement joins TRBV15 to TRBJ1-5; no clear D gene. The length of the CDR3 is 15 residues. CDR1 and CDR2 from the germline V gene are LNHNV and YYDKDF (reference sequence). The V and J ends lost 0 bases and 6 bases respectively, with 12 bases between them. The CDR3 here is CATSREGREGQPQHF. As DNA, the CDR3 is TGTGCCACCAGCAGAGAAGGTCGGGAAGGTCAGCCCCAGCATTTT.

V gene TRBV11-2 combines with J gene TRBJ2-3; TRBD2 is a possible D gene (5 bases). This CDR3 comprises 14 residues. Trimming took 3 bases from V and 2 from J, leaving 9 bases between them. Germline V gene lookup returns CDR1 SGHAT and CDR2 FQNNGV. DNA of the CDR3: TGTGCCAGCAGCTTTTGGACTTACACAGATACGCAGTATTTT. It translates to CASSFWTYTDTQYF.

The rearrangement uses TRBV9 and TRBJ2-7; D ambiguous. V was clipped by 0 bases and J by 5 bases, with 3 bases between them. The CDR3 is 11 amino acids. Germline values: CDR1 SGDLS, CDR2 YYNGEE. The CDR3 DNA reads as TGTGCCAGCAGCGTAGGAGACGAGCAGTACTTC. Translated: CASSVGDEQYF.

The table lists this clone with a count of one. V and J are TRBV7-7 and TRBJ2-1, with D tentatively TRBD2 (6 bases). This CDR3 spans 16 amino acids. Germline V gives CDR1 SSHAT, CDR2 FNYEAQ (reference sequence). Trimming left V 5 bases short and J 3 bases short, with 17 bases between. The DNA for the CDR3 is TGTGCCAGCAGCCCATTGGGTAGCGGAAGCTACAATGAGCAGTTCTTC. Translation gives CASSPLGSGSYNEQFF.

The rearrangement joins TRBV20-1 to TRBJ2-2, with D hard to call. Germline V gives CDR1 DFQATT, CDR2 SNEGSKA (reference sequence). This CDR3 has 11 amino acids. Trimming cost V 6 bases and J 5 bases, with 7 bases left between them. The CDR3 DNA follows: TGCAGTGCCGAAACTACCGGGGAGCTGTTTTTT. Amino acids: CSAETTGELFF.

This chain joins TRBV5-4 and TRBJ1-1; possible D gene TRBD1, 5 bases. The CDR3 runs 15 residues. V was clipped by 0 bases and J by 1 base, with 10 bases between them. Germline V gene sequence: CDR1 SGHNT, CDR2 YYREEE (reference sequence). The CDR3 sequence is CASSLAGRSNTEAFF. CDR3 nucleotides: TGTGCCAGCAGCTTGGCAGGGCGCTCGAACACTGAAGCTTTCTTT.

The chain employs TRBV6-6 and TRBJ2-7; no reliable D call. CDR1 is MNHNY, CDR2 SVGAGI, per germline (reference sequence). The CDR3 is made up of 13 amino acids. Between the trimmed V and J ends, which lost 2 bases and 6 bases, there was a span of 11 bases. The CDR3 loop reads CASSYPQVREQYF. In DNA form, the CDR3 reads TGTGCCAGCAGTTACCCTCAGGTCCGCGAGCAGTACTTC.

The chain uses TRBV5-1 and TRBJ1-1, with 9 bases that match TRBD1. The ends lost 3 bases at V and 4 bases at J; junction bases unmatched: 7. This CDR3 has 15 amino acids. Germline assignment: CDR1 SGHRS and CDR2 YFSETQ. The CDR3 loop reads CASSSEDRGGTEAFF. The CDR3 DNA is TGCGCCAGCAGCTCGGAGGACAGGGGAGGCACTGAAGCTTTCTTT.

This chain uses TRBV27 with TRBJ1-2, with D possibly matching TRBD1 (6 bases). Germline V lookup: CDR1 MNHEY, CDR2 SMNVEV (reference sequence). Trimming cost V 2 bases and J 0 bases, with 22 bases left between them. The CDR3 spans 19 residues. Here the CDR3 reads CASSLPPLPSGAPNYGYTF. CDR3 sequence (DNA): TGTGCCAGCAGTTTACCCCCCCTGCCCTCAGGGGCCCCTAACTATGGCTACACCTTC.

In this sample, this clone turned up once. V and J are TRBV19 and TRBJ2-1; 8 bases fit TRBD2. With V trimmed by 5 bases and J by 3 bases, 6 bases remained unmatched. CDR1 and CDR2 (germline): LNHDA, SQIVND (reference sequence). This CDR3 region has 15 residues. The CDR3 loop reads CASSRPSGLYNEQFF. CDR3 DNA sequence: TGTGCCAGTAGTCGACCTAGCGGGCTCTACAATGAGCAGTTCTTC.

The rearrangement links TRBV7-9 to TRBJ1-5; D might be TRBD1 (6 bases). This CDR3 region has 15 residues. Trimming pared 4 bases from V and 4 bases from J, leaving 14 bases between. CDR1 is SEHNR and CDR2 is FQNEAQ in the germline V gene (reference sequence). CDR3 coding DNA: TGTGCCAGCAGCTCGGAGGGGGGGAAAAATCAGCCCCAGCATTTT. It translates to CASSSEGGKNQPQHF.

V usage is TRBV20-1 and J usage is TRBJ2-3; perhaps TRBD2 as D (5 bases). CDR1 is DFQATT and CDR2 is SNEGSKA in the germline V gene (reference sequence). V lost 3 bases and J 6 bases, leaving 19 bases between the germline ends. This CDR3 spans 15 amino acids. The DNA of the CDR3 is TGCAGTGCTAGTAATGCGGGCCTTGTAGGGGATACGCAGTATTTT. Its protein is CSASNAGLVGDTQYF.

The chain links TRBV2 to TRBJ2-7, with TRBD2 identical over 8 bases. This CDR3 spans 15 amino acids. V shed 6 bases and J 0 bases; nucleotides not matched to a gene: 7. Germline lookup yields CDR1 SNHLY and CDR2 FYNNEI. CDR3 sequence reads: CASSPTSGSSYEQYF. The CDR3 DNA sequence: TGTGCCAGCAGCCCAACTAGCGGTAGCTCCTACGAGCAGTACTTC.

The rearrangement joins TRBV4-1 to TRBJ2-1; 7 bases map to TRBD2. Germline lookup yields CDR1 MGHRA and CDR2 YSYEKL. The CDR3 runs 16 residues. Trimming cost V 4 bases and J 3 bases; bases outside gene matches: 9. The CDR3 region is CASSLLLARDYNEQFF. As DNA, the CDR3 is TGCGCCAGCAGCCTCCTACTAGCGCGAGACTACAATGAGCAGTTCTTC.

As DNA, the CDR3 is TGTGCCAGCAGCCGCACCCGACACAGGGGTCTGTCCTATAATTCACCCCTCCACTTT. Its translation: CASSRTRHRGLSYNSPLHF. The chain is built from TRBV3-1 (or the pseudogene TRBV3-2) and TRBJ1-6; 7 bases are a match to TRBD1. Germline CDR1 is LGHDT and CDR2 is YNNKEL (reference sequence). J gave up 1 base and V 4 bases, and 13 bases lay outside the gene matches. The CDR3 is made up of 19 amino acids.

This clone was observed once. This rearrangement joins TRBV7-2 to TRBJ2-4; possible D gene TRBD2, 7 bases. CDR1 and CDR2 from the germline V gene are SGHTA and FQGNSA. V lost 5 bases and J 5 bases, leaving 16 bases between the germline ends. The CDR3 loop spans 15 amino acids. CDR3: CASSIVAGAQNIQYF. In DNA, the CDR3 is TGTGCCAGCAGCATAGTGGCGGGGGCCCAAAACATTCAGTACTTC.

The V call is TRBV5-5, the J call TRBJ2-5; TRBD2 matches at 8 bases. CDR3 length: 17 amino acids. The V and J ends lost 4 bases and 5 bases, in that order; junction bases with no gene match: 16. Germline V lookup: CDR1 SGHKS, CDR2 YYEKEE (reference sequence). The CDR3, as DNA: TGTGCCAGCAGCCTGTCTGCGGGGGGCACCCCCGGGGAGACCCAGTACTTC. This translates into CASSLSAGGTPGETQYF.

This sequence joins TRBV3-1 (or the pseudogene TRBV3-2) and TRBJ2-1; 7 nucleotides align to TRBD1. Trimming took 0 bases from V and 9 from J; bases not matched to a gene: 2. Germline CDR1 reads LGHDT; CDR2 reads YNNKEL (reference sequence). The CDR3 is 13 residues long. The CDR3 sequence is CASSQDRGREQFF. Here the CDR3 DNA reads TGTGCCAGCAGCCAAGATAGGGGGCGTGAGCAGTTCTTC.

This chain joins TRBV5-4 and TRBJ2-7; 7 positions agree with TRBD2. CDR3 length: 16 amino acids. Germline lookup yields CDR1 SGHNT and CDR2 YYREEE (reference sequence). Trimming at V came to 4 bases and at J to 0 bases, leaving 10 bases not matched to a gene. The CDR3 sequence: CASSPETSRSSYEQYF. CDR3 DNA: TGTGCCAGCAGCCCGGAGACTAGCAGATCCTCCTACGAGCAGTACTTC.

This sequence joins TRBV24-1 and TRBJ1-1; D perhaps matches TRBD1 (5 bases). This CDR3 region has 14 residues. The V gene lost 7 bases and the J gene lost 3 bases, with 14 bases spanning the gap. In germline, CDR1 is KGHDR, CDR2 SFDVKD. CDR3 nucleotides: TGTGCCACCAGCTCCTCGGGACTGCACACTGAAGCTTTCTTT. Translating gives CATSSSGLHTEAFF.